These T cell receptor beta chains were read from a single sample in a study of blood T cell repertoires in COVID-19. The table came from immunoSEQ multiplex PCR; TCRdb's copy has only in-frame clones and leaves some out. The sample contains about 210,000 clones, about four fifths of which appear only once. Sequencing used PBMCs or T cells enriched from blood (not recorded which). The source of these receptors is a woman aged 45-59 years with acute COVID-19. CDR3s include the opening cysteine and the closing phenylalanine or tryptophan. The order of the fields is D gene, J gene, V gene, clone size, CDR3 DNA, CDR3 protein. The D gene is left open where the match is weak. Rows may omit the clone size; those that give it use once, few, many or a size class.

TRBD2 | TRBJ2-3 | TRBV11-3 | . | TGTGCCAGCAGCTTAGGGGCTAGCGGCGGAACAGATACGCAGTATTTT | CASSLGASGGTDTQYF
. | TRBJ2-2 | TRBV18 | . | TGTGCCAGCTCACCCGTCCAGGGAAACACCGGGGAGCTGTTTTTT | CASSPVQGNTGELFF
. | TRBJ2-7 | TRBV7-2 | . | TGTGCCAGCAGCTTGAGTGGACACTACGAGCAGTACTTC | CASSLSGHYEQYF
. | TRBJ2-1 | TRBV28 | . | TGTGCCAGCAGTTTGGGACACCTAGTAGGTAATGAGCAGTTCTTC | CASSLGHLVGNEQFF
TRBD1 | TRBJ2-3 | TRBV14 | . | TGTGCCAGCAGCCAAGCGACAGGGGTTAGGCCAGATACGCAGTATTTT | CASSQATGVRPDTQYF
. | TRBJ1-5 | TRBV4-3 | . | TGCGCCAGCAGCCAAGACGGTTACGCAGGATACGGCAATCAGCCCCAGCATTTT | CASSQDGYAGYGNQPQHF
TRBD2 | TRBJ2-5 | TRBV19 | . | TGTGCCAGTAGTATTCAGCGGGGCTCGGAGACCCAGTACTTC | CASSIQRGSETQYF
. | TRBJ2-3 | TRBV6-1 | . | TGTGCCAGCAGTGAAAGGTGGGAGAGGATTGCAGATACGCAGTATTTT | CASSERWERIADTQYF
TRBD2 | TRBJ2-3 | TRBV5-1 | . | TGCGCCCGCAGCGCGGGCCGCGGGGGGGCCGGGGATACGCAGTATTTT | CARSAGRGGAGDTQYF
. | TRBJ1-5 | TRBV6-2/TRBV6-3 | . | TGTGCCAGCAGTTACGCACTCGGGGGATATCAGCCCCAGCATTTT | CASSYALGGYQPQHF
TRBD1 | TRBJ1-2 | TRBV4-3 | . | TGCGCCAGCAGCCAAGTGACAGGGGGCGCGTATGGCTACACCTTC | CASSQVTGGAYGYTF
. | TRBJ2-3 | TRBV21-1 | . | TGTGCCAGCAGCTCAAGGACAGGGTCACACAGCACAGATACGCAGTATTTT | CASSSRTGSHSTDTQYF
TRBD1 | TRBJ2-5 | TRBV7-9 | . | TGTGCCAGCAGCTTAGTCGTTAACCGGGACAGTCAAGAGACCCAGTACTTC | CASSLVVNRDSQETQYF
TRBD1 | TRBJ2-7 | TRBV20-1 | . | TGCAGTGCTAGTCGCGGGACAGGGGGCTACGAGCAGTACTTC | CSASRGTGGYEQYF
. | TRBJ2-7 | TRBV28 | . | TGTGCCAGCAGAAGGGGGGGCCAAACCTACGAGCAGTACTTC | CASRRGGQTYEQYF
TRBD1 | TRBJ2-6 | TRBV5-1 | . | TGCGCCAGCAGCTCGAGTCCCGGGACAGGGGGCAGTGCTGGGGCCAACGTCCTGACTTTC | CASSSSPGTGGSAGANVLTF
. | TRBJ1-1 | TRBV7-8 | . | TGTGCCAGCAGCTTAGTACGGGGGGGCCGCATGAACACTGAAGCTTTCTTT | CASSLVRGGRMNTEAFF
. | TRBJ1-2 | TRBV11-2 | . | TGTGCCAGCAGCCTCTCTGTCGGTGGCTACACCTTC | CASSLSVGGYTF
. | TRBJ1-3 | TRBV5-1 | . | TGCGCCAGCAGCCCCAAACCCAGTTCCTCTGGAAACACCATATATTTT | CASSPKPSSSGNTIYF
TRBD1 | TRBJ1-4 | TRBV2 | . | TGTGCCAGCTGGAAGACAGGGACGGAAAAACTGTTTTTT | CASWKTGTEKLFF
TRBD1 | TRBJ2-7 | TRBV3-1/TRBV3-2 | . | TGTGCCAGCAGCCAAGGAGCTGGGACAGTGGGCGAGCAGTACTTC | CASSQGAGTVGEQYF
. | TRBJ2-5 | TRBV28 | . | TGTGCCAGCTATTCCGGGGGGACCCAGTACTTC | CASYSGGTQYF
. | TRBJ2-3 | TRBV2 | few | TGTGCCAGCCCAGGGGAGAGCACAGATACGCAGTATTTT | CASPGESTDTQYF
. | TRBJ2-7 | TRBV6-6 | . | TGTGCCAGCAGTCTAAAACCAGGGGTAACCTACGAGCAGTACTTC | CASSLKPGVTYEQYF
TRBD1 | TRBJ1-1 | TRBV18 | . | TGTGCCAGCTCACCACTCAGGGGGCAAGGCACTGAAGCTTTCTTT | CASSPLRGQGTEAFF
TRBD2 | TRBJ2-3 | TRBV9 | . | TGTGCCAGCAGCGTAGGAACTAGCGCCCCCCAAGATACGCAGTATTTT | CASSVGTSAPQDTQYF
. | TRBJ1-5 | TRBV5-6 | few | TGTGCCAGCAGCTTGGTGGCAAGTAATCAGCCCCAGCATTTT | CASSLVASNQPQHF
TRBD1 | TRBJ2-1 | TRBV24-1 | . | TGTGCCACCAGTGATTTCAGGGGGCGGGTCCATGAGCAGTTCTTC | CATSDFRGRVHEQFF
. | TRBJ2-3 | TRBV6-5 | once | TGTGCCAGCATTTGGGGACTCAGCTCAGATACGCAGTATTTT | CASIWGLSSDTQYF
. | TRBJ1-4 | TRBV6-1 | . | TGTGCCAGCAGTGAAGAAGCGGGTGTGTTAGAAAAACTGTTTTTT | CASSEEAGVLEKLFF
TRBD2 | TRBJ2-5 | TRBV5-1 | . | TGCGCCAGCAGCTTGGCCTCCGGGACTAGATTAGAGACCCAGTACTTC | CASSLASGTRLETQYF
TRBD2 | TRBJ2-1 | TRBV5-6 | . | TGTGCCAGCAGCATCACCCCTAGCGGGGGCCCGTTCTTC | CASSITPSGGPFF
. | TRBJ2-7 | TRBV2 | . | TGTGCCAGCAGGAACGACAGTACTAAACCCCCCTACTACGAGCAGTACTTC | CASRNDSTKPPYYEQYF
. | TRBJ1-4 | TRBV6-5 | . | TGTGCCAGCACCTCCTCCGGGACACTTAATGAAAAACTGTTTTTT | CASTSSGTLNEKLFF
. | TRBJ2-5 | TRBV18 | . | TGTGCCAGCTCACCATTCTTGGCAGGGGTCTCCCAAGAGACCCAGTACTTC | CASSPFLAGVSQETQYF
. | TRBJ2-2 | TRBV7-9 | . | TGTGCCAGCAGCTTAGAACTGACTTACACCGGGGAGCTGTTTTTT | CASSLELTYTGELFF
TRBD1 | TRBJ1-1 | TRBV7-9 | . | TGTGCCAGCAGCTCCTGGGACAGACTGGGAGAAGCTTTCTTT | CASSSWDRLGEAFF
. | TRBJ1-3 | TRBV6-6 | . | TGTGCCAGCGCCTTGCAACAGGGATCTGGAAACACCATATATTTT | CASALQQGSGNTIYF
. | TRBJ2-5 | TRBV21-1 | . | TGTGCCAGCAGCAAAGGGGGACTAGCGGGGTATCGGGAGACCCAGTACTTC | CASSKGGLAGYRETQYF
. | TRBJ2-7 | TRBV10-3 | . | TGTGCCATCGCAAGGGACACAACCTACGAGCAGTACTTC | CAIARDTTYEQYF
. | TRBJ2-1 | TRBV6-4 | . | TGTGCCAGCAGTGACTCTCAGGTCCCCTCATTGGTCTTC | CASSDSQVPSLVF
. | TRBJ2-7 | TRBV20-1 | . | TGCAGTGCTAGTACATACGAGCAGTACTTC | CSASTYEQYF
. | TRBJ1-1 | TRBV9 | . | TGTGCCAGCAGCGACAGGATTAACACTGAAGCTTTCTTT | CASSDRINTEAFF
TRBD2 | TRBJ2-7 | TRBV6-5 | . | TGTGCCAGCACGAGGACTAGCGGAACCTACGAGCAGTACTTC | CASTRTSGTYEQYF
. | TRBJ1-2 | TRBV28 | once | TGTGCCAGTACATCCCTCTATGGCTACACCTTC | CASTSLYGYTF
. | TRBJ1-2 | TRBV6-5 | . | TGTGCCAGCACTAATGGGCCAGGGGGCTACACCTTC | CASTNGPGGYTF
. | TRBJ2-7 | TRBV18 | . | TGTGCCAGCTCACCAGGGCAGGAGAGGGCCGAGCAGTACTTC | CASSPGQERAEQYF
. | TRBJ2-7 | TRBV18 | . | TGTGCCAGCTCTCTCTGGGACTCGACAGCTTACGAGCAGTACTTC | CASSLWDSTAYEQYF
. | TRBJ1-1 | TRBV19 | . | TGTGCCACCGTCTGGATTCCGGGAAAAGCTTTCTTT | CATVWIPGKAFF
. | TRBJ2-2 | TRBV10-1 | . | TGCGCCAGCAGTGAGGGTTGCAGGGGTGGGAACACCGGGGAGCTGTTTTTT | CASSEGCRGGNTGELFF
. | TRBJ2-7 | TRBV11-2 | . | TGTGCCAGCAGCTTAGGACAGGTAGACGAGCAGTACTTC | CASSLGQVDEQYF
. | TRBJ1-1 | TRBV6-2/TRBV6-3 | . | TGTGCCAGCAGTTACTATCTAGGGCGGGCCGCGAACACTGAAGCTTTCTTT | CASSYYLGRAANTEAFF
TRBD1 | TRBJ2-1 | TRBV5-1 | . | TGCGCCAGCAGCCGGGGACAGGGCACCGATGAGCAGTTCTTC | CASSRGQGTDEQFF